This TCR beta chain derives from a study of blood T cell repertoires in COVID-19. Study summary: The United States, Italy and Spain were the sources of the acute and convalescent COVID-19 samples. Nucleic acid was either cDNA or gDNA, and it came from T cells, B-cell-depleted T cells, or PBMCs.

CDR1 is LNHDA and CDR2 is SQIVND in the germline V gene (reference sequence). The CDR3 extends over 13 amino acids. Trimming removed 6 bases from V and 7 bases from J, with 12 bases in between. In the study's own analysis: Reference gene primer amplification gave nucleated cell count estimates. TCRdb's table, derived via immunoSEQ multiplex PCR, lists solely in-frame clones and lacks some. From that table come the V and J calls and clone size; the DNA was used to work out D and trimming. The data show about 220,000 clones, 83% seen once. The table lists this clone with a few counts. J is TRBJ1-4 and V is TRBV19, with a weak D call TRBD1 (5 bases). The clonotype comes from a woman in her thirties or forties with active or convalescent COVID-19. The sequenced sample consisted of peripheral blood. The CDR3 sequence is CASSSGGSEKLFF. Here the CDR3 DNA reads TGTGCCAGTAGCTCCGGGGGTAGTGAAAAACTGTTTTTT.